The 20 T cell receptor delta chains below come from one sample, sequenced in a study of gamma-delta T cells after stem cell transplantation. TCRdb reprocessed the RT-PCR reads using CATT. Altogether about 1,700 delta-chain clones are present, 3.5% to 4.5% being singletons, with the ten largest covering 34%. Sequencing was performed on gamma-delta T cells. The origin of the receptors is a human donor. It is not recorded whose cells these are; they may come from a transplant donor.

On this clone: Translating this DNA gives a protein that differs at residue 5 from the TCRdb one, which belongs to a much larger clone; a read error is likely, and the protein shown is this translation. The V gene is TRDV2, the J gene TRDJ3; TRDD3 aligns across 12 bases. This CDR3 is built from 19 residues. From germline, CDR1 is GEAIGNYY and CDR2 EKD. Germline trimming cut 2 bases from V and 0 bases from J; bases unmatched to any gene: 4. The CDR3 DNA reads TGTGCCTGTGACATAATACTGGGGGATACCTCCTGGGACACCCGACAGATGTTTTTC. Translated: CACDIILGDTSWDTRQMFF.

Points on this clone: TCRdb assigns this DNA the protein of a much larger clone, which departs from its translation at residue 8; this likely reflects a read error, and the protein shown comes from translating the DNA. The chain carries TRDV2 and TRDJ1; 10 nucleotides align to TRDD3. The CDR3 has 19 residues. V lost 0 bases to trimming and J lost 2 bases; unmatched junction nucleotides: 14. Germline V CDR1 and CDR2: GEAIGNYY, EKD. CDR3 coding DNA: TGTGCCTGTGACACCGTCCGCCCCTACTGGGGGATGAATACCGATAAACTCATCTTT. Translating gives CACDTVRPYWGMNTDKLIF.

This clone was found a few times. The likely explanation is a read error, given a far larger clone one base away. Additional DNA sequences in this sample encode the identical CDR3. The CDR3 DNA follows: TGTGCCTGCGACACCTTGTCCGGTCCCTCTACATACACCGATAAACTCATCTTT. Translating gives CACDTLSGPSTYTDKLIF. This chain joins TRDV2 and TRDJ1; D is ambiguous. CDR3 length equals 18 residues. The germline V gene has CDR1 GEAIGNYY and CDR2 EKD.

Note on this clone: This likely traces to a read error, being one base from a far larger clone. This sample also contains other DNA sequences that code for the same CDR3. The rearrangement links TRDV2 to TRDJ1; perhaps TRDD3 as D (7 bases). Deletions cut 3 bases from V and 0 bases from J, with 25 bases between. Germline-derived CDR1 and CDR2 are GEAIGNYY and EKD. CDR3 length: 19 amino acids. As DNA, the CDR3 is TGTGCCTGTGACTCCCTTCCCACTGAACTGGGGTCCAACACCGATAAACTCATCTTT. Protein: CACDSLPTELGSNTDKLIF.

This clone came up a few times. The protein that TCRdb holds for this DNA derives from a much larger clone and differs from the translated DNA at residue 5, which likely indicates a read error; the protein shown here is translated from the DNA. Within the sample, other DNA sequences also encode this same CDR3. This sequence joins TRDV2 and TRDJ3; 12 positions match TRDD3. Germline V CDR1 and CDR2: GEAIGNYY, EKD. The V gene end was trimmed by 3 bases and the J gene end by 1 base; junction bases not matched to a gene: 15. The CDR3 totals 22 residues. The CDR3 sequence: CACDPPPLGDTTLSWDTRQMFF. The CDR3 region has the DNA TGTGCCTGTGACCCACCCCCACTGGGGGATACTACTCTGTCCTGGGACACCCGACAGATGTTTTTC.

This clone appeared a few times. A read error likely explains this, since a far larger clone differs by one base. Other DNA sequences within the sample encode an identical CDR3. The chain uses TRDV2 and TRDJ3; TRDD3 might be the D (5 bases). Germline CDR1 reads GEAIGNYY; CDR2 reads EKD. The CDR3 consists of 18 residues. The V end lost 0 bases, the J end lost 1 base, and 12 bases lay between the germline ends. The chain's CDR3 is CACDTGGPSSWDTRQMFF. In DNA form, the CDR3 reads TGTGCCTGTGACACCGGGGGGCCGAGTTCCTGGGACACCCGACAGATGTTTTTC.

This clone was recorded a few times. A much larger clone differs from this one at a single base, so this may be a read error. The sample contains more than one DNA sequence encoding this CDR3. Here the CDR3 reads CACDTIVVGDQGTDKLIF. The CDR3 region has the DNA TGTGCCTGTGACACTATCGTAGTGGGGGATCAGGGCACCGATAAACTCATTTTT. This chain links TRDV2 with TRDJ1; 8 bases are a match to TRDD3. The CDR3 is 18 amino acids. Germline CDR1 is GEAIGNYY and CDR2 is EKD.

This clone was picked up a small number of times. The gene calls are TRDV2 and TRDJ1, with D possibly matching TRDD3 (5 bases). The V end lost 2 bases, the J end lost 4 bases, and 22 bases lay between the germline ends. The CDR3 spans 17 residues. Germline CDR1 reads GEAIGNYY; CDR2 reads EKD. The CDR3 spells CACDKVPEDKMFDKLIF. The CDR3 nucleotides read TGTGCCTGTGACAAGGTTCCGGAGGATAAAATGTTCGATAAACTCATCTTT.

This clone was seen more than once but under ten times. The J gene is TRDJ1, the V gene TRDV2, with D tentatively TRDD3 (5 bases). The CDR3 extends over 15 amino acids. Per the germline V gene, CDR1 is GEAIGNYY and CDR2 is EKD. V was cut by 2 bases and J by 0 bases, with 12 bases left in between. The CDR3 loop is CACDILGPHTDKLIF. The CDR3 nucleotides are TGTGCCTGTGACATCTTGGGGCCGCACACCGATAAACTCATCTTT.

This clone was seen only a few times. The protein that TCRdb holds for this DNA derives from a much larger clone and differs from the translated DNA at residue 14, which likely indicates a read error; the protein shown here is translated from the DNA. This chain uses TRDV2 with TRDJ1; 8 bases match TRDD3. This CDR3 has 16 amino acids. The germline V gene has CDR1 GEAIGNYY and CDR2 EKD. CDR3 sequence: CACDTYWGPDTDKPIF. DNA for the CDR3: TGTGCCTGTGACACGTACTGGGGGCCCGACACCGATAAACCCATCTTT.

This chain joins TRDV1 and TRDJ1; 12 bases match TRDD3. CDR1 TSWWSYY and CDR2 QGS come from the germline V gene. Trimming took 2 bases from V and 3 from J; bases not matched to a gene: 19. The CDR3 is 21 residues long. CDR3 DNA: TGTGCTCTTGGGGAATCCCTTTCTTCGTCTGGGGGATACGCAGCTGCCGATAAACTCATCTTT. Translating gives CALGESLSSSGGYAAADKLIF.

A remark on this clone: A much larger clone differs by one base, so this may be a read error. The genes are TRDV2 and TRDJ3, with 12 bases aligning to TRDD3. This CDR3 has 20 residues. Looked up from germline, CDR1 is GEAIGNYY and CDR2 is EKD. In DNA form, the CDR3 reads TGTGCCTGTGACACCGTACTGGGGGATACCGACTCCTGTGACACCCGACAGATGTTTTTC. This codes for CACDTVLGDTDSCDTRQMFF.

As regards this clone: TCRdb assigns this DNA the protein of a much larger clone, which departs from its translation at residue 4; this likely reflects a read error, and the protein shown comes from translating the DNA. V and J are TRDV2 and TRDJ1; 8 bases agree with TRDD3. The CDR3 loop spans 17 amino acids. Per the germline V gene, CDR1 is GEAIGNYY and CDR2 is EKD. The CDR3 DNA reads TGTGCCTGTTACACCCTGGGGGAGAAGGTGTACACCGATAAACTCATCTTT. This gives the protein CACYTLGEKVYTDKLIF.

This clone is medium-sized (0.01 to 0.1%). A much larger clone sits a single nucleotide away, making a read error possible. Within the sample, other DNA sequences also encode this same CDR3. Here the CDR3 reads CACDSLGDTTDKLIF. The DNA for the CDR3 is TGTGCCTGTGACTCCCTGGGGGATACGACCGATAAACTCATCTTT. This rearrangement joins TRDV2 to TRDJ1, with TRDD3 identical over 12 bases. The CDR3 loop spans 15 amino acids. Germline V lookup: CDR1 GEAIGNYY, CDR2 EKD. The ends lost 3 bases at V and 2 bases at J; junction bases unmatched: 3.

Comment on this clone: One base separates it from a far larger clone, so it is likely a read error. The gene calls are TRDV2 and TRDJ1, with 13 bases matching TRDD3. The CDR3 is 21 residues long. With V trimmed by 3 bases and J by 0 bases, 18 bases remained unmatched. Per the germline V gene, CDR1 is GEAIGNYY and CDR2 is EKD. The CDR3 sequence: CACDPVLGDTRIRSNTDKLIF. CDR3 sequence (DNA): TGTGCCTGTGACCCCGTACTGGGGGATACGCGGATACGCTCTAACACCGATAAACTCATCTTT.

This clone was observed a few times. TCRdb pairs this DNA with a much larger clone's protein that differs at residue 3, likely a read error; the protein shown was translated from the DNA. V and J are TRDV2 and TRDJ1, with TRDD3 identical over 9 bases. Germline V gene sequence: CDR1 GEAIGNYY, CDR2 EKD. The CDR3 totals 15 residues. For the CDR3, the DNA is TGTGCCCGTGACAACCTGGGGGATCAGGACGATAAACTCATCTTT. It encodes CARDNLGDQDDKLIF.

Turning to this clone: A far larger clone is a single base away, which makes a read error likely. This sample includes further DNA sequences coding for the same CDR3. CDR3 residues: CACDTLAPGGYGTDKLIF. The CDR3, as DNA: TGTGCCTGTGACACCCTAGCCCCTGGGGGATATGGGACCGATAAACTCATCTTT. The V and J genes are TRDV2 and TRDJ1; 10 nucleotides match TRDD3. The V and J ends lost 0 bases and 2 bases, in that order; junction bases with no gene match: 11. Per the germline V gene, CDR1 is GEAIGNYY and CDR2 is EKD. The CDR3 runs to 18 residues.

As for this clone: The likely explanation is a read error, given a far larger clone one base away. The gene calls are TRDV2 and TRDJ3; the match to TRDD3 covers 12 bases. With 2 bases clipped from V and 1 base from J, the junction kept 11 bases outside the gene matches. The CDR3 is made up of 21 amino acids. Germline lookup yields CDR1 GEAIGNYY and CDR2 EKD. The CDR3 here is CACDRAGGYALRSWDTRQMFF. The CDR3 region has the DNA TGTGCCTGTGACAGAGCTGGGGGATACGCCCTCAGGTCCTGGGACACCCGACAGATGTTTTTC.

Worth noting for this clone: The identical CDR3 is also encoded by other nucleotide sequences in the sample. The chain is built from TRDV2 and TRDJ1; D possibly corresponds to TRDD3 (6 bases). Between the trimmed V and J ends, which lost 1 base and 0 bases, there was a span of 11 bases. Germline CDR1 is GEAIGNYY and CDR2 is EKD. The length of the CDR3 is 15 residues. CDR3 sequence reads: CACDTLGAYTDKLIF. In nucleotides, the CDR3 is TGTGCCTGTGACACATTGGGGGCATACACCGATAAACTCATCTTT.

The chain carries TRDV2 and TRDJ1; 13 positions match TRDD3. The CDR3 extends over 18 amino acids. CDR1 GEAIGNYY and CDR2 EKD come from the germline V gene. J gave up 1 base and V 0 bases, and 7 bases lay outside the gene matches. The CDR3 is CACDTLLGDTRVTDKLIF. The CDR3 bases are TGTGCCTGTGACACCCTACTGGGGGATACGAGGGTCACCGATAAACTCATCTTT.